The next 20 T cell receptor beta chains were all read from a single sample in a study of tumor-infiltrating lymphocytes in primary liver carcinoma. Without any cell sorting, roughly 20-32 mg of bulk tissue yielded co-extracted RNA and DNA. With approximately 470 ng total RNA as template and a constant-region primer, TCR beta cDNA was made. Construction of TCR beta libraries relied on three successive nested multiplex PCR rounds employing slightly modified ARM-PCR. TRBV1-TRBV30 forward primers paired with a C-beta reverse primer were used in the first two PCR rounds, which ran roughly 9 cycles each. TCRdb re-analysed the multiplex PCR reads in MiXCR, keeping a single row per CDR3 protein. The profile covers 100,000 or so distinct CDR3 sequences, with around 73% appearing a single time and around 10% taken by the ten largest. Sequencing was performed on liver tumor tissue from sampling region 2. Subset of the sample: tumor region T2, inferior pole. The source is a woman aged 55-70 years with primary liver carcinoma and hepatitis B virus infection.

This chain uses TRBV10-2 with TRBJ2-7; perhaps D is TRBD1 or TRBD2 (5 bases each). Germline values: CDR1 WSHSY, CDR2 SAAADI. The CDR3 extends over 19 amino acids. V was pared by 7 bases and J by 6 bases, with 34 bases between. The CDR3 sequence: CASTPWGSERNGATFEQYF. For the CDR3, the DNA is TGCGCCAGCACTCCTTGGGGTAGCGAGAGGAACGGGGCGACCTTCGAGCAGTACTTC.

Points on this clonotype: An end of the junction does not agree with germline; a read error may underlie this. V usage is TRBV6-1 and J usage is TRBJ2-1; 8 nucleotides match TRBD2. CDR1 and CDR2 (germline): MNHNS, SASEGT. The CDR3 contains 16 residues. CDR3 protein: CATTLGTGTRDNEQSF. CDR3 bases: TGTGCCACCACACTCGGGACCGGGACTAGGGACAATGAGCAGTCCTTC.

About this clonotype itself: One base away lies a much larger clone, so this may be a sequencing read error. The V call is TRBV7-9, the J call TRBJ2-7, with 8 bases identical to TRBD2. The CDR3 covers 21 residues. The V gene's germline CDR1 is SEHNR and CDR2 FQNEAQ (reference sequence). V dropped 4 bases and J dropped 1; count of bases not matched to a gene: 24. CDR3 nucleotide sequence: TGTGCCAGCAGCTCGAGCACCCGGGGGGGCGTTAGGGGTCCTGGGTCCTACGAGCAGTACTTC. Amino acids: CASSSSTRGGVRGPGSYEQYF.

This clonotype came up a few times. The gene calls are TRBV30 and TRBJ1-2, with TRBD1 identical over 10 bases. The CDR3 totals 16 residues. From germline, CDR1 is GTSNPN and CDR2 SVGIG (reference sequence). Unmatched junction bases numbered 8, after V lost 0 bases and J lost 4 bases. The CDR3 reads CAWSVRVRDRGYGYTF. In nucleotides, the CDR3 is TGTGCCTGGAGTGTACGAGTCCGGGACAGGGGCTATGGCTACACCTTC. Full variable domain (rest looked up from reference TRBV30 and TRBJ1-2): SQTIHQWPATLVQPVGSPLSLECTVEGTSNPNLYWYRQAAGRGLQLLFYSVGIGQISSEVPQNLSASRPQDRQFILSSKKLLLSDSGFYLCAWSVRVRDRGYGYTFGSGTRLTVV.

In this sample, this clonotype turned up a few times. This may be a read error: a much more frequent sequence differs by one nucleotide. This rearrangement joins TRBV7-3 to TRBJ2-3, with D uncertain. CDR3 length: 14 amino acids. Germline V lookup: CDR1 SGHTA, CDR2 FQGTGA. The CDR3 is CASCLTASTDTQYF. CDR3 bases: TGTGCCAGCTGCTTAACGGCGAGCACAGATACGCAGTATTTT. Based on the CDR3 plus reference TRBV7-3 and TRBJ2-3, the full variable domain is GAGVSQTPSNKVTEKGKYVELRCDPISGHTALYWYRQSLGQGPEFLIYFQGTGAADDSGLPNDRFFAVRPEGSVSTLKIQRTERGDSAVYLCASCLTASTDTQYFGPGTRLTVL.

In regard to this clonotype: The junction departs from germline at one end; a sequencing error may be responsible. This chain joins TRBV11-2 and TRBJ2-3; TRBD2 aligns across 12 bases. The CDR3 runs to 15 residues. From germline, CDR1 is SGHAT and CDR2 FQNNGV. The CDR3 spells CASCSGLAGPDSQYF. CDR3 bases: TGTGCCAGCTGCTCTGGACTAGCGGGACCAGATTCGCAGTATTTT.

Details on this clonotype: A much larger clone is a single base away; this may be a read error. CDR3 loop: CASPPRGTRSYEQYF. The CDR3 bases are TGTGCCAGCCCCCCCCGTGGGACACGCTCCTACGAGCAGTACTTC. This chain uses TRBV12-3 or TRBV12-4 with TRBJ2-7, with D perhaps TRBD1 (6 bases). V was trimmed by 8 bases and J by 0 bases, leaving 17 bases between them. The CDR3 length is 15 residues.

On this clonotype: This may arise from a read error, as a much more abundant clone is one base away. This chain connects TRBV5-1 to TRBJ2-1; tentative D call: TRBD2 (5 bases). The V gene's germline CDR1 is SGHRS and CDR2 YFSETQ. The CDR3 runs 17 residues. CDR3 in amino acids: CASSLASGASPSNKQFF. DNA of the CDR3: TGCGCCAGCAGCTTGGCCTCAGGTGCCAGCCCTAGCAATAAGCAGTTCTTC.

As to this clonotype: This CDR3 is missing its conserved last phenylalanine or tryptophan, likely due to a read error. For the CDR3, the DNA is TGTGCCAGCAGCTTAGGTGACAGCAGTGAGCAGTTCCTC. Its translation is CASSLGDSSEQFL. The chain has TRBV11-3 and TRBJ2-1, with D perhaps matching TRBD1 (5 bases). V lost 1 base and J 9 bases, leaving 10 bases between the germline ends. The CDR3 contains 13 residues. CDR1 and CDR2 from the germline V gene are SGHNT and YENEEA.

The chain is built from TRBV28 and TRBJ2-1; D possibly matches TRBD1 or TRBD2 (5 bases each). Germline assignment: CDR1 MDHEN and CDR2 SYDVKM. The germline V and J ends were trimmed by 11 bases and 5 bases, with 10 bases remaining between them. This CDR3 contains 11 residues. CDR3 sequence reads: CAVGGHNEQFF. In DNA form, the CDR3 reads TGTGCCGTTGGGGGACACAATGAGCAGTTCTTC.

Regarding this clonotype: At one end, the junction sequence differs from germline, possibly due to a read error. Written as DNA, the CDR3 is TGCAGCGCTGAAGCGGCCTCAGGGTGGGAAGGAGGTAATTCACCCCTCCATTTT. Its protein product is CSAEAASGWEGGNSPLHF. The chain is built from TRBV29-1 and TRBJ1-6; a possible D gene is TRBD1 (5 bases). Germline assignment: CDR1 SQVTM and CDR2 ANQGSEA. The CDR3 is made up of 18 amino acids.

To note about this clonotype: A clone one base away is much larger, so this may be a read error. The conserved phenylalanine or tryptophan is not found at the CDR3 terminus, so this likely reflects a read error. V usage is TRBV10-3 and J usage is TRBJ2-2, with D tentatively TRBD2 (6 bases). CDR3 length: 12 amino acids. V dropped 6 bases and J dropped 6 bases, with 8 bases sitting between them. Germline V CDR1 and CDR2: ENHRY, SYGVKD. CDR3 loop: CAIRSGAGELFI. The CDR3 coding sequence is TGTGCCATCAGGTCGGGGGCCGGGGAGCTGTTTATT.

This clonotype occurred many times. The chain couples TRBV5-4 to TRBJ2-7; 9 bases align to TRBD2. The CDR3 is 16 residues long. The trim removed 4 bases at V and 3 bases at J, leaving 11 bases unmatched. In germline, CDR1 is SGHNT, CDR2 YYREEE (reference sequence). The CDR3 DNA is TGTGCCAGCAGCCCCCCAGGCGGGAGGGGGAACTACGAGCAGTACTTC. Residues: CASSPPGGRGNYEQYF.

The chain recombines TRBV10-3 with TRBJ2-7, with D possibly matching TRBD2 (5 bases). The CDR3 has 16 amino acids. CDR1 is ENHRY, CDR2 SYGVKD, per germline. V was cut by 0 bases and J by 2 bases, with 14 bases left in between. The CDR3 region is CAISESVGKGAYEQYF. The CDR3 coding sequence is TGTGCCATCAGTGAGTCAGTGGGTAAGGGAGCCTACGAGCAGTACTTC.

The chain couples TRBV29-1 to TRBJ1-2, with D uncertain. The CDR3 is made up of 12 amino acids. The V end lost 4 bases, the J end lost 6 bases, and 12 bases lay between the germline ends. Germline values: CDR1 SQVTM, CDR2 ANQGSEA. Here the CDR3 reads CSVARTGDGYTF. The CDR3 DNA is TGCAGCGTTGCGCGTACTGGAGATGGCTACACCTTC.

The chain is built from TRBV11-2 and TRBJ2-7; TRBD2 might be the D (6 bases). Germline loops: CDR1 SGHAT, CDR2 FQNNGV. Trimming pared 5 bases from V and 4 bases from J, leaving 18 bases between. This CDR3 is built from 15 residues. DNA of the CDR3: TGTGCCAGCAGCCGTACCGGATTAGCGGTTTACGAGCAGTACTTC. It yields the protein CASSRTGLAVYEQYF.

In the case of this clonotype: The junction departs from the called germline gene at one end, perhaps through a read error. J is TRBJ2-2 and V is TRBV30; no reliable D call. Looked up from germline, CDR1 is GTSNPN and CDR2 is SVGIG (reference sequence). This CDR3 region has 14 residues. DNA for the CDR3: TGTGGCTGGAGTGTTATGGGGAACACCGGGGAGCTGTTTTTT. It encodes CGWSVMGNTGELFF.

CDR3: CASSLGVGRRQETQYF. The CDR3 DNA sequence: TGTGCCAGCAGCTTAGGCGTCGGACGGCGACAAGAGACCCAGTACTTC. The rearrangement joins TRBV28 to TRBJ2-5, with D unresolved. The V and J ends lost 6 bases and 2 bases respectively, with 19 bases between them. Germline-derived CDR1 and CDR2 are MDHEN and SYDVKM. The CDR3 is 16 amino acids.

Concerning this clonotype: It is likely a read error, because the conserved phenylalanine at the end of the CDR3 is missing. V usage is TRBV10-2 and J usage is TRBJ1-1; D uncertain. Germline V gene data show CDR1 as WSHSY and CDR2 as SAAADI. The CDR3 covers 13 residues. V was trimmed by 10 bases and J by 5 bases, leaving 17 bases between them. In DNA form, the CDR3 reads TGCGCCACCACCCCCAGTGGGAATACTGAAGCTTTCTCT. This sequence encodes CATTPSGNTEAFS.

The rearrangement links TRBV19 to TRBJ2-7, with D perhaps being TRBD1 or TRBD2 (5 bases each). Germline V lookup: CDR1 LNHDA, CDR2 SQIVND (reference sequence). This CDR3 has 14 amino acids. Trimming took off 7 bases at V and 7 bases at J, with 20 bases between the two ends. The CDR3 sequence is CASTWDPNLGEQYF. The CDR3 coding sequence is TGTGCCAGTACCTGGGACCCCAACCTGGGGGAGCAGTACTTC.